This T cell receptor (beta chain) was found in a study of blood T cell repertoires in COVID-19 (dated by TCRdb to 2019 to 2021). About the investigation overall: Collaborator samples came from the United States, Italy and Spain and covered acute and convalescent phases of COVID-19. The prospective study material was composed of cDNA or gDNA derived from T cells, B-cell-depleted T cells, or PBMCs. Deeply sampled blood TCRbeta repertoires from subjects exposed to, actively infected with, or recovered from COVID-19 were included in the dataset. The repertoires were made available in a free public database intended to serve as a resource for research on the immune response to SARS-CoV-2. Samples came from the ongoing ImmuneRACE study (first 160 participants) plus 1,254 subjects from 6 global collaborators. Sample metadata almost always included a de-identified subject ID, COVID-19 status, age in years and sex. Where available, HLA class I and class II types were obtained from metadata supplied by the sample provider rather than from assay-based typing. Here is what the overall study found, with its caveats: Clinical and demographic metadata were provided uncurated, with the amount varying by source and participant.

The CDR3 holds 17 amino acids from the cysteine to the phenylalanine. The DNA shown is the 51-base CDR3, in frame from base 1. As encoded in the germline V gene, CDR1 is LGHNT while CDR2 is FRNRAP. Between the V and J ends, shortened by 4 bases and 3 bases respectively, the junction contains 22 bases. TCRbeta CDR3 regions were amplified from genomic DNA by means of the immunoSEQ Assay, a bias-controlled multiplex PCR. The study's own analysis went as follows. Nucleated cell counts per sample were estimated from amplification of reference gene primers within the assay. To quantify the absolute abundance of each unique TCRbeta CDR3 rearrangement, sequence reads were collapsed and filtered. Productive Simpson clonality was computed per sample as the square root of Simpson's diversity index over productive rearrangements. This immuneACCESS table, as held by TCRdb, lists in-frame sequences with V and J called but not all clones. Of the missing ones, under half trace to an unresolved V gene in checked studies; the others have no known cause. The D gene and trimming were derived from the DNA, and the V and J assignments and clone size from that table. The sample has more than 75,000 clones on record, under 85% of them singletons. Of the sample, about 12% falls within the top ten clones.

Collaborating institutions collected whole blood in K2EDTA tubes following their own protocols. For TCRbeta analysis, collaborator samples were shipped as frozen whole blood, as isolated PBMCs, or as DNA extracted from either sample type. Turning to this clone: It has no known antigen specificity. No much larger clone is present one base from it, and per-base qualities are unavailable.

Sequencing used peripheral blood. This sequence originates from a human donor in a cohort sampled during active COVID-19. The chain couples TRBV12-5 to TRBJ2-7; the D region possibly corresponds to TRBD1 (5 bases align). The base sequence is TGTGCTAGTGGTTATTTTTTGAGGAGCAGGGTGGACTACGAGCAGTACTTC. Its translation is CASGYFLRSRVDYEQYF.